This T cell receptor (beta chain) is drawn from a study of technical replicates of blood from several donors. V lost 1 base and J lost 0; bases outside the gene matches: 8. Germline values: CDR1 LGHNA, CDR2 YSLEER. The CDR3 runs to 17 residues. Repertoires were generated with immunoSEQ multiplex PCR, while TCRdb's copy carries only in-frame clones and drops some. The sample holds 55,000 to 75,000 clones; around 92% are singletons and the top ten take more than 4%. The sample was PBMCs. The receptor was isolated from a human donor in good health. Some clones in this sample may be carry-over from other donors' samples. The chain couples TRBV4-3 to TRBJ2-7; 8 bases agree with TRBD2. The CDR3 is CASSQVPAGGSSYEQYF. Written as DNA, the CDR3 is TGCGCCAGCAGCCAAGTCCCGGCGGGGGGAAGCTCCTACGAGCAGTACTTC.